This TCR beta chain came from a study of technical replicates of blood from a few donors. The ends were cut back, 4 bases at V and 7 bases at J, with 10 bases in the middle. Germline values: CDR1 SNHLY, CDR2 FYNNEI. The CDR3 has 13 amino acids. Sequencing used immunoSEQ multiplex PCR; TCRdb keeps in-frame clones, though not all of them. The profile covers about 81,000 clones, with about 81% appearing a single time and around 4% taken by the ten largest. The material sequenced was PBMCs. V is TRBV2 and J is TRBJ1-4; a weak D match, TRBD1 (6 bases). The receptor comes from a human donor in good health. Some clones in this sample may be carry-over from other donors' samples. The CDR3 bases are TGTGCCAGCAGTGGAGGGGGACGTGAAAAACTGTTTTTT. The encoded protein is CASSGGGREKLFF. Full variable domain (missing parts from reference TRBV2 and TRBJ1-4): EPEVTQTPSHQVTQMGQEVILRCVPISNHLYFYWYRQILGQKVEFLVSFYNNEISEKSEIFDDQFSVERPDGSNFTLKIRSTKLEDSAMYFCASSGGGREKLFFGSGTQLSVL.